Shown below are 5 T cell receptor beta chains from a single sample sequenced in a study of blood T cells in healthy people across ages. For the second PCR, which ran for about 7 to 11 cycles, a sample-barcoded 5' primer and a J-beta primer mix were used. A single record per CDR3 protein comes from TCRdb applying MiXCR to the 5' RACE reads. The sample includes approximately 1,100,000 distinct CDR3 sequences, roughly 45% of them seen just once. Sequencing used blood. The receptors shown here come from a woman aged 55-70 years in good health.

The chain combines TRBV20-1 with TRBJ1-5; D gene ambiguous. Trimming removed 3 bases at V and 7 bases at J, with 10 bases between. CDR3 size: 12 residues. Germline CDR1 reads DFQATT; CDR2 reads SNEGSKA (reference sequence). The CDR3, as DNA: TGCAGTGCTAGTAACGGTAGACAGCCCCAGCATTTT. This encodes CSASNGRQPQHF.

As regards this clonotype: One end of the junction fails to match germline, which may point to a read error. The V call is TRBV6-5, the J call TRBJ2-3, with 13 bases that match TRBD2. This CDR3 has 16 amino acids. CDR1 MNHEY and CDR2 SVGAGI come from the germline V gene. This CDR3 reads CASSYSLAGGADTQYF. The CDR3 nucleotides are TGTGCCAGTAGTTACTCACTAGCGGGAGGGGCAGATACGCAGTATTTT.

This clonotype was seen many times. This rearrangement joins TRBV5-1 to TRBJ2-1; 7 nucleotides match TRBD2. The V gene's germline CDR1 is SGHRS and CDR2 YFSETQ. This CDR3 is 15 amino acids long. Trimming removed 0 bases from V and 7 bases from J; junction bases left unmatched: 7. CDR3 residues: CASSLEAGAFNEQFF. The CDR3 DNA follows: TGCGCCAGCAGCTTGGAGGCGGGAGCCTTTAATGAGCAGTTCTTC.

This clonotype has only a few counts. V usage is TRBV28 and J usage is TRBJ2-5; 9 bases align to TRBD1. Germline lookup yields CDR1 MDHEN and CDR2 SYDVKM. V lost 5 bases to trimming and J lost 4 bases; unmatched junction nucleotides: 5. The CDR3 spans 14 residues. The CDR3 DNA follows: TGTGCCAGCAGTGTTAGACAGGGGGTAGAGACCCAGTACTTC. This encodes CASSVRQGVETQYF. The full variable domain, in which reference TRBV28 and TRBJ2-5 provide the parts outside the CDR3, is DVKVTQSSRYLVKRTGEKVFLECVQDMDHENMFWYRQDPGLGLRLIYFSYDVKMKEKGDIPEGYSVSREKKERFSLILESASTNQTSMYLCASSVRQGVETQYFGPGTRLLVL.

Many counts were recorded for this clonotype. This chain connects TRBV10-3 to TRBJ2-5, with TRBD1 matching over 9 bases. CDR3 size: 15 residues. Germline CDR1 and CDR2: ENHRY and SYGVKD. With 3 bases clipped from V and 5 bases from J, the junction kept 7 bases outside the gene matches. The CDR3 DNA sequence: TGTGCCATCAGTGACCAGGACAGGGGCGGGGAGACCCAGTACTTC. Translated: CAISDQDRGGETQYF.